This T cell receptor beta chain is from a study of blood T cell repertoires in COVID-19 (dated by TCRdb to 2019 to 2021). Study-wide context: The collaborator samples originated in the United States, Italy and Spain and spanned the acute and convalescent phases of COVID-19. The material from the prospective study consisted of cDNA or gDNA derived from T cells, B-cell-depleted T cells, or PBMCs. The dataset comprised deeply sampled blood TCRbeta repertoires from subjects exposed to, actively infected with, or recovered from COVID-19. A freely available public database, intended as a resource for researchers studying the immune response to SARS-CoV-2, is where the repertoires were released. Samples came from the ongoing ImmuneRACE study (first 160 participants) plus 1,254 subjects from 6 global collaborators. A de-identified subject ID, COVID-19 status, age in years and sex were almost always included in the sample metadata. Where available, HLA class I and class II types were taken from metadata supplied by the sample provider and were not determined by assay-based typing. Overall study results and their limits: Clinical and demographic metadata were provided uncurated, with the amount varying by source and participant.

The immunoSEQ Assay, a bias-controlled multiplex PCR, was used to amplify TCRbeta CDR3 regions from genomic DNA. Per the original workflow: Within the assay, amplification of reference gene primers was used to estimate how many nucleated cells each sample contained. To quantify the absolute abundance of each unique TCRbeta CDR3 rearrangement, sequence reads were collapsed and filtered. For each sample, productive Simpson clonality was calculated by taking the square root of Simpson's diversity index across productive rearrangements. As stored in TCRdb, this immuneACCESS dataset retains in-frame rearrangements with V and J assigned. A fraction of the clones does not appear; measured against another copy, unresolved V genes explain less than half of the discrepancy, and the remainder lacks a known reason. The DNA was the basis for D and trimming; V, J and clone size are from that table. The table for this sample lists some 79,000 clones; around 89% of them were counted only once. Of the sample, roughly 13% falls within the top ten clones.

Each collaborating institution followed its own protocols to collect whole blood in K2EDTA tubes. For TCRbeta analysis, collaborator samples were shipped as frozen whole blood, as isolated PBMCs, or as DNA extracted from either sample type. This clone was seen a single time. The specificity of this receptor is unknown. No base quality information exists; no much larger clone differs at one position. From the cysteine up to the phenylalanine, the CDR3 has a length of 12 residues. Solely the CDR3 DNA is kept, with 36 bases framed from the first base. V is trimmed back by 9 bases and J by 4 bases, and the junction contains 4 bases that no gene match accounts for. As encoded in the germline V gene (reference sequence), CDR1 is LNHDA while CDR2 is SQIVND.

The chain joins TRBV19 to TRBJ1-2; TRBD1 lines up with 8 middle nucleotides. This clonotype was sampled from a man in his sixties or seventies with active or convalescent COVID-19. Sequenced sample: peripheral blood. CDR3 reads: CASRQGIYGYTF. The nucleotide sequence is given as TGTGCCAGCCGACAGGGGATCTATGGCTACACCTTC. Outside the CDR3, residues come from the reference TRBV19 and TRBJ1-2 proteins, so the full variable domain is: DGGITQSPKYLFRKEGQNVTLSCEQNLNHDAMYWYRQDPGQGLRLIYYSQIVNDFQKGDIAEGYSVSREKKESFPLTVTSAQKNPTAFYLCASRQGIYGYTFGSGTRLTVV.